This T cell receptor (beta chain) was recovered during a study of T cell responses to AZD1222 COVID-19 vaccine. Study-level findings and limits: Clonal diversity was possibly underestimated, and the donors were mostly white British, with more females.

Comment on this clone: Its cognate antigen is unknown.

The protocol was immunoSEQ multiplex PCR, while the TCRdb copy is restricted to in-frame clones and leaves out a portion. The sample contains 180,000 or so clones, just over 90% of which appear only once. This TCR was recovered from an adult in good health. The sample here was peripheral blood, taken on day 0 of AZD1222 vaccination.

The CDR3 sequence is CASSRQGSYGYTF. The DNA of the CDR3 is TGTGCCAGCAGTCGACAGGGTAGCTATGGCTACACCTTC. V usage is TRBV6-5 and J usage is TRBJ1-2; TRBD1 aligns across 7 bases. V lost 5 bases to trimming and J lost 4 bases; unmatched junction nucleotides: 4. Germline CDR1 is MNHEY and CDR2 is SVGAGI. CDR3 size: 13 residues.